Shown below are 6 T cell receptor beta chains from a single sample sequenced in a study of blood T cell repertoires in COVID-19. Clones were read by immunoSEQ multiplex PCR, and TCRdb kept only the in-frame ones, dropping some. The sample holds 25,000 to 35,000 clones; about 89% are singletons and the top ten take about 10%. The sequencing input was peripheral blood. The source of these receptors is a human donor with active COVID-19. The donor label of this sample is uncertain.

The gene calls are TRBV5-4 and TRBJ2-4; possible D gene TRBD2, 6 bases. The CDR3 has 15 amino acids. Germline V gene sequence: CDR1 SGHNT, CDR2 YYREEE (reference sequence). V shed 2 bases and J shed 3 bases, with 12 bases lying between them. CDR3 bases: TGTGCCAGCAGCTTTACCGGGACTGACAAAAACATTCAGTACTTC. Protein sequence: CASSFTGTDKNIQYF.

CDR3 residues: CASSGTVNTEAFF. CDR3 coding DNA: TGTGCCAGCTCGGGGACAGTTAACACTGAAGCTTTCTTT. This chain joins TRBV18 and TRBJ1-1; the match to TRBD1 covers 7 bases. V was pared by 6 bases and J by 2 bases, with 3 bases of the junction left unmatched. Looked up from germline, CDR1 is KGHSH and CDR2 is LQKENI. The CDR3 runs 13 residues.

Remarks on this clone: The limits of the CDR3 on the DNA are not certain, so only TCRdb's listed CDR3 is given. The J gene is TRBJ1-6, the V gene TRBV27. The CDR3 is made up of 14 amino acids, end residues included. CDR1 MNHEY and CDR2 SMNVEV come from the germline V gene (reference sequence). The CDR3 reads CASSFSAPGPPLHF.

The chain is built from TRBV5-8 and TRBJ1-3; a possible D gene is TRBD1 (5 bases). The CDR3 consists of 16 residues. The V gene lost 4 bases and the J gene lost 0 bases, with 14 bases spanning the gap. The germline V gene has CDR1 SGHTS and CDR2 YDEGEE. As DNA, the CDR3 is TGTGCCAGCAGCGATATCGACAGATACTCTGGAAACACCATATATTTT. Amino acid sequence: CASSDIDRYSGNTIYF.

For the CDR3, the DNA is TGCGCCAGCAGCTTGGGGAGCGGGCCCTACGAGCAGTACTTC. This codes for CASSLGSGPYEQYF. The J gene is TRBJ2-7, the V gene TRBV5-1, with a weak D call TRBD2 (6 bases). V lost 0 bases and J 2 bases, leaving 9 bases between the germline ends. CDR3 length: 14 amino acids. Germline V CDR1 and CDR2: SGHRS, YFSETQ. The variable domain in full, completed from reference TRBV5-1 and TRBJ2-7, reads KAGVTQTPRYLIKTRGQQVTLSCSPISGHRSVSWYQQTPGQGLQFLFEYFSETQRNKGNFPGRFSGRQFSNSRSEMNVSTLELGDSALYLCASSLGSGPYEQYFGPGTRLTVT.

This chain uses TRBV28 with TRBJ1-6; D call uncertain. Deletions cut 8 bases from V and 8 bases from J, with 10 bases between. Per the germline V gene, CDR1 is MDHEN and CDR2 is SYDVKM. This CDR3 is 12 amino acids long. This chain's CDR3 is CASFTAYSPLHF. CDR3 nucleotide sequence: TGTGCCAGCTTTACTGCTTATTCACCCCTCCACTTT. Using reference TRBV28 and TRBJ1-6 for the parts outside the CDR3, the full variable domain is DVKVTQSSRYLVKRTGEKVFLECVQDMDHENMFWYRQDPGLGLRLIYFSYDVKMKEKGDIPEGYSVSREKKERFSLILESASTNQTSMYLCASFTAYSPLHFGNGTRLTVT.